This TCR beta chain was sequenced during a study of shared clonotypes between healthy human individuals (TCRdb year 2020). In the study overall: The cohort included three men and a couple of women between 18 and 49 years of age. Blood TCR repertoires of roughly five healthy adults were deeply sequenced to estimate repertoire size and the extent of clonotype sharing between individuals. Per donor, leukapheresis produced somewhere between about 0.9 and 9 billion PBMCs. For each donor, three plates each were used for CD4 naive and CD4 memory, two plates were used for CD8 naive, and one plate was used for CD8 memory. To increase sequencing depth and limit assay-specific biases, different laboratories used diverse techniques to prepare libraries and sequence TCR repertoires. Here is what the overall study found, with its caveats: Even with the large sequencing depth, rarefaction of the sorted-subset datasets indicated that sequencing was incomplete. Roughly 5.2% of naive CD4, around 3.6% of naive CD8, roughly 2.5% of memory CD4, and 0.35% to 0.5% of memory CD8 clonotypes were shared across a few donors. Higher generation probabilities were observed for clonotypes shared by all four sorted-subset donors than for non-shared clonotypes. Naive subsets generally had larger estimated clonotype richness than memory subsets. Only blood was sampled, and tissue TCR repertoires likely differ from those in blood. Based on pairwise subsampling, the degree of clonotype sharing among donors was expected to be affected by sequencing depth. The genetic and exposure-history diversity represented was limited by the small number of donors.

The germline V gene (reference sequence) supplies CDR1 MNHNY and CDR2 SVGAGI. Counted from cysteine to phenylalanine, this CDR3 has 14 amino acids. CDR3 DNA is the only sequence kept; it has 42 bases, read in frame from the first base. V drops 0 bases and J drops 2 bases, leaving 6 bases in between. Using the deep immunoSEQ assay, TCR CDR3 regions were amplified from genomic DNA by multiplex PCR. Genomic DNA extracted from each cell subset was distributed evenly over all wells of several immunoSEQ 96-well plates, and each plate served as one replicate. For sorted subsets, 200 to 250 ng genomic DNA, equal to tens of thousands of T cell genomes, was loaded into each replicate PCR. Purified libraries were measured with a Qubit 3.0 fluorometer, size-checked on a Bioanalyzer 2100, and measured again with the KAPA Library Quantification kit. Every immunoSEQ 96-well plate was sequenced on a dedicated single-read 150-cycle Illumina NextSeq 550 flow cell. The source study handled its data this way. The immunoSEQ output contained only junctional sequences without quality scores, so filtering could not match that applied to full-length reads. Sequences were annotated with PyIR, a Python wrapper for IgBLAST v1.9, and V/J genes and CDR3 were assigned using IMGT germline references. Reads were removed for weak V/J assignments (E-value above 1e-6), missing CDR3, stop codons, out-of-frame junctions, or ambiguous translated residues. V3J clonotypes were defined as sequences sharing an identical inferred V gene, J gene, and CDR3 amino acid sequence. Percentage overlap between repertoires was calculated by dividing the number of shared unique clonotypes by the size of the smaller repertoire. Three approaches were used to assess repertoire richness: RTK rarefaction, the Chao1 estimator, and Recon v2.1 estimates of unobserved clonotypes. Generation probabilities for all TCRbeta clonotypes obtained by the gDNA method from several donors were computed using OLGA. TCRdb stores this immuneACCESS table with in-frame sequences only. Part of the clones is absent; in the studies checked, under half of the shortfall reflects unresolved V genes, and no reason is known for the rest. For V, J and clone size, that table is used; D and trimming come from the DNA. The sample has around 980,000 clones on record, approximately 80% of them singletons. The ten largest clones represent 0.5% to 0.65% of the sample.

The donors were healthy, HIV-negative adults with no recently reported acute infections or vaccinations. Every donor was a Caucasian adult residing in Nashville, Tennessee, USA. CD4+ T cells were enriched by magnetic negative selection; naive cells were then positively selected on CD45RA, and the negative fraction formed the memory subset. Blood was collected by leukapheresis, and PBMCs were isolated by Ficoll-Histopaque density gradient centrifugation and then cryopreserved in liquid nitrogen vapor phase. Analytical flow cytometry was used to check the purity and quantity of every magnetically sorted T cell population. Genomic DNA was isolated from each sorted fraction and quantified by UV absorbance on a Nanodrop 2000c. Remarks on this clone: Its recognized antigen is unknown. No much larger clonotype is one base removed from it; base qualities were not supplied.

Sequencing was carried out using memory CD4+ T cells from PBMCs. The label giving this sample's cell subset or site can be read as: CD45RA-negative fraction. This receptor was obtained from a man aged 18 to 30 in good health. Some clones in this sample may be carry-over from other donors' samples. The chain is made from TRBV6-6 and TRBJ2-3, with no confident D gene call. The bases read TGTGCCAGCAGTTACTCGTCCCCCACAGATACGCAGTATTTT. It codes for CASSYSSPTDTQYF.